This TCR beta chain came from a study of molecular identifiers for immune sequencing clone quantification. The wider study: For replicates, RNA isolated from 20,000 or 100,000 naive CD8 cells was divided into five portions, of which four were sequenced.

This CDR3 region has 13 residues. V was clipped by 6 bases and J by 2 bases, with 10 bases between them. This clonotype appeared a few times. From the PCR reads, TCRdb called clonotypes with MiXCR, one entry per CDR3 protein. The profile shows some 88,000 distinct CDR3 sequences, roughly 21% of them singletons. The chain uses TRBV12-3 or TRBV12-4 and TRBJ2-5, with D perhaps matching TRBD2 (6 bases). The receptor's source is a human donor in good health. Some libraries in this study had Jurkat cell RNA spiked in. What was sequenced was naive CD8+ T cells from blood, with Jurkat cell RNA spiked in. The sample's subset: FACS-sorted CD8+CD4-CCR7+CD45RA+ naive T cells. The CDR3 nucleotides are TGTGCCAGCAGGGTGGGGGGACAAGAGACCCAGTACTTC. Translation gives CASRVGGQETQYF.